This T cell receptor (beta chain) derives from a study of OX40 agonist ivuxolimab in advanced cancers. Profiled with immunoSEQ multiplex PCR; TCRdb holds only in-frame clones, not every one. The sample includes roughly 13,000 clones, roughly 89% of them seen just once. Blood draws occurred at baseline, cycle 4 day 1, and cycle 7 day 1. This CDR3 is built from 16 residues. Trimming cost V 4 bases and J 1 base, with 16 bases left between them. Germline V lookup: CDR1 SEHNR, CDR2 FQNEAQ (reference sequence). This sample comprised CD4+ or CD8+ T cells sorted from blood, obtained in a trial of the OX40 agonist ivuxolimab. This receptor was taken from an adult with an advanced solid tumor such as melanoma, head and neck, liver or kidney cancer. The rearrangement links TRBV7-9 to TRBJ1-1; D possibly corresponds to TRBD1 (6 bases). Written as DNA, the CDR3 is TGTGCCAGCAGCTCCCAGCGGGGGCGGGGGAACACTGAAGCTTTCTTT. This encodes CASSSQRGRGNTEAFF.